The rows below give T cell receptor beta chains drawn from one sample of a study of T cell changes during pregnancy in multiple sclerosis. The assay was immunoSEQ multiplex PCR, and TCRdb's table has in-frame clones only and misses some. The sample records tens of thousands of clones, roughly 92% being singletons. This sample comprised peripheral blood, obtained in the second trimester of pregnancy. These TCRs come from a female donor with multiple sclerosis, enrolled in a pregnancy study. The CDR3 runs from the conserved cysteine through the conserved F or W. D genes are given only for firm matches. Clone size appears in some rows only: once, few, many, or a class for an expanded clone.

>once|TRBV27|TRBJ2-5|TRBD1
CASSSPGQGLETQYF
TGTGCCAGCAGCTCCCCGGGACAGGGGTTGGAGACCCAGTACTTC
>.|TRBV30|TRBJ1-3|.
CAWRTGNSGNTIYF
TGTGCCTGGAGAACAGGAAACTCTGGAAACACCATATATTTT
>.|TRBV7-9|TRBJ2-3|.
CASSPAKKTDTQYF
TGTGCCAGCAGCCCCGCGAAGAAAACAGATACGCAGTATTTT
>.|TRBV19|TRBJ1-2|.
CASSIVGGDVRGYTF
TGTGCCAGTAGTATAGTAGGAGGGGACGTGCGCGGCTACACCTTC
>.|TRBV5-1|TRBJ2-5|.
CASSLAAETQYF
TGCGCCAGCAGCCTGGCCGCGGAGACCCAGTACTTC
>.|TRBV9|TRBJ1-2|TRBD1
CASSVAAGAGTGGNYGYTF
TGTGCCAGCAGCGTAGCTGCCGGCGCCGGGACAGGGGGAAACTATGGCTACACCTTC
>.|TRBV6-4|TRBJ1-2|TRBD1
CASRDGTGYGYTF
TGTGCCAGCAGGGACGGGACAGGGTATGGCTACACCTTC
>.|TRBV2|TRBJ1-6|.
CASSTAEGSPLHF
TGTGCCAGCAGTACAGCCGAGGGTTCACCCCTCCACTTT
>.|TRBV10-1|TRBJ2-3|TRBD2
CASSTPGLAGVTQYF
TGCGCCAGCAGTACCCCGGGACTAGCGGGAGTTACGCAGTATTTT
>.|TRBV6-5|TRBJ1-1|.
CASRPGPLSAEAFF
TGTGCCAGCAGGCCCGGTCCCCTGAGCGCTGAAGCTTTCTTT
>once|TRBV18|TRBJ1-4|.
CASSEVHNEKLFF
TGTGCCAGCTCCGAGGTGCATAATGAAAAACTGTTTTTT
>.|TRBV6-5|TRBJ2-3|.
CASRPGGAYTQYF
TGTGCCAGCAGACCCGGGGGAGCTTATACGCAGTATTTT
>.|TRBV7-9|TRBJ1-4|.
CASSLQGNEKLFF
TGTGCCAGCAGCTTGCAGGGGAACGAAAAACTGTTTTTT
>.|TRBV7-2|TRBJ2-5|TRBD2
CASRGLAGEVETQYF
TGTGCCAGCAGAGGACTAGCGGGAGAGGTAGAGACCCAGTACTTC
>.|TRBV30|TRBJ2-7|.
CAWSDISYEQYF
TGTGCCTGGAGTGACATAAGCTACGAGCAGTACTTC
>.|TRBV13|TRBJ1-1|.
CASSPLGGGTEAFF
TGTGCCAGCAGCCCCCTCGGCGGGGGCACTGAAGCTTTCTTT
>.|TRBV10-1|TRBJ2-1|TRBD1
CASSGGGAYNEQFF
TGCGCCAGCAGTGGAGGGGGCGCCTACAATGAGCAGTTCTTC
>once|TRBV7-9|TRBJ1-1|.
CASSLLADMNTEAFF
TGTGCCAGCAGCCTGTTGGCAGATATGAACACTGAAGCTTTCTTT
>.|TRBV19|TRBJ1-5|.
CASSRGGRSQPQHF
TGTGCCAGTAGTAGGGGGGGCCGAAGTCAGCCCCAGCATTTT
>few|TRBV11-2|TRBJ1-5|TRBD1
CASSIGQGGNQPQHF
TGTGCCAGCAGCATAGGACAGGGGGGAAATCAGCCCCAGCATTTT
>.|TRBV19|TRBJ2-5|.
CASSRGSGGYKRETQYF
TGTGCCAGTAGCAGGGGGAGCGGGGGATACAAGAGGGAGACCCAGTACTTC
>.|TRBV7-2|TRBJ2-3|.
CASVLQGGDTQYF
TGTGCCAGCGTCCTACAAGGGGGAGATACGCAGTATTTT
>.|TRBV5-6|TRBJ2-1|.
CASSPVRMLAYHNEQFF
TGTGCCAGCAGCCCGGTCAGAATGCTAGCGTACCACAATGAGCAGTTCTTC
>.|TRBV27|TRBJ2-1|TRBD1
CASSQPGQGDPSEQFF
TGTGCCAGCAGCCAGCCGGGACAGGGAGACCCCAGTGAGCAGTTCTTC
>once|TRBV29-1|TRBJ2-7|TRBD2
CSVGRSGSLAGGEQYF
TGCAGCGTTGGCAGGAGCGGGAGTCTTGCGGGGGGCGAGCAGTACTTC
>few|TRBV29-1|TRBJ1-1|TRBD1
CSVAPGQGYTEAFF
TGCAGCGTTGCTCCGGGACAGGGATACACTGAAGCTTTCTTT
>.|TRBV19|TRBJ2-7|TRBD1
CASSPGTGRYEQYF
TGTGCCAGTAGCCCTGGGACAGGGAGGTACGAGCAGTACTTC
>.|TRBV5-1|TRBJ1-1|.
CASSLGDTNTEAFF
TGCGCCAGCAGCTTAGGGGATACGAACACTGAAGCTTTCTTT
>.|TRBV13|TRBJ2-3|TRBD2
CASSLEAGVVDTQYF
TGTGCCAGCAGCTTAGAAGCGGGAGTGGTGGATACGCAGTATTTT
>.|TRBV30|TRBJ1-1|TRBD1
CAWSVQGATEAFF
TGTGCCTGGAGTGTACAGGGGGCCACTGAAGCTTTCTTT
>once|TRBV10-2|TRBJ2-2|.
CASVEGAGRYTGELFF
TGCGCCAGCGTCGAAGGTGCGGGGAGATACACCGGGGAGCTGTTTTTT
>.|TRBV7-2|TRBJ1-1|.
CASSPFSGVGTEAFF
TGTGCCAGCAGCCCATTCTCAGGGGTCGGCACTGAAGCTTTCTTT